This entry lists 5 T cell receptor beta chains sequenced from one sample in a study of CD8+ T cells in alopecia areata. Treatment specified: oral pan-JAK inhibitor, 5-10 mg twice daily. Extracted from the samples, RNA was reverse transcribed into cDNA to serve as the sequencing template. Only in-frame clones appear in the TCRdb table, and some are missing; sequencing was by immunoSEQ multiplex PCR. The data contain 190,000 or so clones, approximately 60% of them singletons. The source was CD4+ T cells sorted from blood, collected at week 4, from a patient treated with tofacitinib. These receptors originate from a human donor with alopecia areata.

This clone turned up a few times. Different DNA sequences within this sample yield the same CDR3. The chain uses TRBV18 and TRBJ1-3; no firm D call. The CDR3 consists of 14 residues. The V and J ends lost 3 bases and 0 bases respectively, with 6 bases between them. CDR1 is KGHSH and CDR2 is LQKENI in the germline V gene. The DNA for the CDR3 is TGTGCCAGCTCACCCTCCGCCTCTGGAAACACCATATATTTT. It codes for CASSPSASGNTIYF.

This clone was picked up many times. This rearrangement joins TRBV23-1 to TRBJ1-2; D perhaps matches TRBD1 (6 bases). TRBV23-1 counts as an open reading frame of uncertain function. The CDR3 has 16 residues. Trimming took off 0 bases at V and 7 bases at J, with 18 bases between the two ends. CDR3 nucleotides: TGCGCCAGCAGTCAATCCCGGGACATAACTACGGGTGGCTACACCTTC. This sequence encodes CASSQSRDITTGGYTF.

Notes on this clone: Germline is not matched at one junction end, which may reflect a read error. The rearrangement uses TRBV7-7 and TRBJ1-2; no firm D call. CDR1 SSHAT and CDR2 FNYEAQ come from the germline V gene (reference sequence). The CDR3 length is 14 residues. In DNA, the CDR3 is TGTGCTAGCAGCTGGCGACTGATTAACTATGGCTACACCTTC. Amino acids: CASSWRLINYGYTF.

The DNA for the CDR3 is TGCAGCGGTGCCCCGGCGGGGACAATGACCCAGTACTTC. This codes for CSGAPAGTMTQYF. The chain links TRBV29-1 to TRBJ2-5; D may correspond to TRBD1 or TRBD2 (6 bases each). CDR1 SQVTM and CDR2 ANQGSEA come from the germline V gene. CDR3 length: 13 amino acids. V lost 7 bases and J lost 7, with 19 bases in between.

In this sample, this clone turned up once. At one end, the junction sequence differs from germline, possibly due to a read error. The rearrangement uses TRBV7-7 and TRBJ2-7, with 11 bases that match TRBD1. CDR1 and CDR2 (germline): SSHAT, FNYEAQ (reference sequence). CDR3 length equals 15 residues. The CDR3 coding sequence is TGTGCTAGCAGCTTAGGGACAGGGGGATTTGACGAGCAGTACTTC. Its protein is CASSLGTGGFDEQYF.